What follows are 25 T cell receptor beta chains derived from one specimen sequenced in a study of blood T cell repertoires in COVID-19. The method was immunoSEQ multiplex PCR; TCRdb's version includes in-frame clones alone and lacks a portion of them. The data contain 100,000 to 150,000 clones, approximately 70% of them singletons. The specimen was peripheral blood. The receptors shown here come from a human donor with acute or convalescent COVID-19. The donor label of this sample is uncertain.

This chain uses TRBV15 with TRBJ2-5; 16 bases align to TRBD2. The CDR3 sequence is 17 residues long. From germline, CDR1 is LNHNV and CDR2 YYDKDF (reference sequence). V gave up 5 bases and J gave up 4 bases; unmatched junction bases: 7. CDR3 nucleotide sequence: TGTGCCACCAGCGGGACTAGCGGGGGGGCCGGAATAGAGACCCAGTACTTC. Amino acids: CATSGTSGGAGIETQYF.

Here the CDR3 reads CASSPLGTSSPQHF. CDR3 nucleotide sequence: TGTGCCAGCAGCCCTCTGGGGACATCCTCGCCCCAGCATTTT. This chain uses TRBV3-1 (or the pseudogene TRBV3-2) with TRBJ1-5, with D perhaps matching TRBD1 (6 bases). The CDR3 length is 14 residues. With 4 bases removed from V and 9 bases from J, the gap between germline ends came to 16 bases. CDR1 is LGHDT, CDR2 YNNKEL, per germline (reference sequence).

The chain is built from TRBV27 and TRBJ2-5; a possible D gene is TRBD2 (5 bases). V shed 6 bases and J shed 2 bases, with 16 bases lying between them. CDR1 and CDR2 (germline): MNHEY, SMNVEV (reference sequence). The CDR3 sequence is 15 residues long. CDR3 in DNA: TGTGCCAGCAGCCGGGTATTCTCGGGGCAAGAGACCCAGTACTTC. Encoded protein: CASSRVFSGQETQYF.

The chain combines TRBV5-1 with TRBJ1-1, with 7 positions matching TRBD1. The CDR3 is 15 residues long. Germline V gives CDR1 SGHRS, CDR2 YFSETQ. V shed 5 bases, J shed 0 bases, and the junction held 7 bases outside the gene matches. The CDR3 reads CASRLTGIVNTEAFF. The CDR3 region has the DNA TGCGCCAGCAGATTGACAGGGATTGTGAACACTGAAGCTTTCTTT. Combining the CDR3 with reference TRBV5-1 and TRBJ1-1 gives the whole variable domain KAGVTQTPRYLIKTRGQQVTLSCSPISGHRSVSWYQQTPGQGLQFLFEYFSETQRNKGNFPGRFSGRQFSNSRSEMNVSTLELGDSALYLCASRLTGIVNTEAFFGQGTRLTVV.

This sequence joins TRBV11-2 and TRBJ1-6; 7 bases match TRBD1. There are 14 residues in the CDR3. The germline V gene has CDR1 SGHAT and CDR2 FQNNGV. J gave up 14 bases and V 0 bases, and 7 bases lay outside the gene matches. Written as DNA, the CDR3 is TGTGCCAGCAGCTTAGAGACAGGGCTCTCCACCCTCCACTTT. It is translated as CASSLETGLSTLHF.

The gene calls are TRBV19 and TRBJ1-5, with 7 bases identical to TRBD1. CDR1 and CDR2 (germline): LNHDA, SQIVND (reference sequence). The CDR3 length is 14 residues. V lost 4 bases, J lost 5 bases, and 5 bases stayed unmatched. The DNA of the CDR3 is TGTGCCAGTAGTACACGACAGGGACATCAGCCCCAGCATTTT. Translating it yields CASSTRQGHQPQHF.

This clone has only a few counts. This chain uses TRBV30 with TRBJ2-1; a weak D match, TRBD2 (5 bases). This CDR3 region has 15 residues. Germline V gene data show CDR1 as GTSNPN and CDR2 as SVGIG (reference sequence). V lost 2 bases to trimming and J lost 3 bases, with 14 bases between them. DNA of the CDR3: TGTGCCTGGAGTAAAAAAGGTGAGGGCTACAATGAGCAGTTCTTC. Protein product: CAWSKKGEGYNEQFF.

This chain uses TRBV7-8 with TRBJ1-5, with 7 bases lining up with TRBD1. The CDR3 is made up of 14 amino acids. With 5 bases clipped from V and 2 bases from J, the junction kept 3 bases outside the gene matches. The germline CDR1 and CDR2 sequences are SGHVS and FQNEAQ. The CDR3 bases are TGTGCCAGCAGCGTCGACAGGGGCAATCAGCCCCAGCATTTT. This codes for CASSVDRGNQPQHF.

J is TRBJ1-4 and V is TRBV7-9; D remains ambiguous. Per the germline V gene, CDR1 is SEHNR and CDR2 is FQNEAQ (reference sequence). CDR3 size: 14 residues. V was shortened by 3 bases and J by 2 bases, with 7 bases between the two germline ends. The CDR3: CASSFRGTNEKLFF. The CDR3 DNA reads TGTGCCAGCAGCTTCAGAGGGACTAATGAAAAACTGTTTTTT.

This clone showed up just a few times. The same CDR3 also results from other DNA sequences found in this sample. The chain recombines TRBV2 with TRBJ1-5; D ambiguous. CDR1 is SNHLY and CDR2 is FYNNEI in the germline V gene. The germline V and J ends were trimmed by 5 bases and 0 bases, with 8 bases remaining between them. The CDR3 runs 14 residues. The CDR3 bases are TGTGCCAGCAGTAGGAGAAATAGCAATCAGCCCCAGCATTTT. This sequence encodes CASSRRNSNQPQHF.

For this clone: Just one base apart from a much larger clone, this may be a read error. This sequence joins TRBV7-2 and TRBJ1-2; 8 bases agree with TRBD1. The CDR3 covers 13 residues. The V and J ends lost 3 bases and 3 bases, in that order; junction bases with no gene match: 0. The germline V gene has CDR1 SGHTA and CDR2 FQGNSA. The CDR3 nucleotides read TGTGCCAGCAGCTTGGACAGGGACTATGGCTACACCTTC. The encoded protein is CASSLDRDYGYTF.

This sequence joins TRBV28 and TRBJ1-2, with 9 positions matching TRBD1. Germline V lookup: CDR1 MDHEN, CDR2 SYDVKM. CDR3 size: 15 residues. The V gene end was trimmed by 1 base and the J gene end by 5 bases; junction bases not matched to a gene: 5. The CDR3: CASSLSGTGTYGYTF. The CDR3 coding sequence is TGTGCCAGCAGTTTATCGGGGACAGGGACATATGGCTACACCTTC.

This chain connects TRBV25-1 to TRBJ1-2; D might be TRBD1 (5 bases). The germline V gene has CDR1 MGHDK and CDR2 SYGVNS. Between the trimmed V and J ends, which lost 1 base and 2 bases, there was a span of 11 bases. This CDR3 is 15 amino acids long. Here the CDR3 reads CASSEFGGRNYGYTF. Here the CDR3 DNA reads TGTGCCAGCAGTGAATTTGGGGGGAGGAACTATGGCTACACCTTC.

The CDR3 region is CASSPPRGTNTEAFF. DNA of the CDR3: TGTGCCAGCAGTCCCCCCCGGGGTACGAACACTGAAGCTTTCTTT. The V gene is TRBV6-5, the J gene TRBJ1-1; D gene uncertain. V was cut by 5 bases and J by 1 base, with 14 bases left in between. CDR3 size: 15 residues. The germline V gene has CDR1 MNHEY and CDR2 SVGAGI.

This rearrangement joins TRBV9 to TRBJ2-3; weak D call: TRBD2 (7 bases). The CDR3 runs 14 residues. Germline CDR1 is SGDLS and CDR2 is YYNGEE. Trimming removed 5 bases at V and 0 bases at J, with 10 bases between. The CDR3 DNA follows: TGTGCCAGCAGGCCGGGGGGCAGCACAGATACGCAGTATTTT. As protein: CASRPGGSTDTQYF. Drawing the rest from reference TRBV9 and TRBJ2-3, the complete variable domain is DSGVTQTPKHLITATGQRVTLRCSPRSGDLSVYWYQQSLDQGLQFLIQYYNGEERAKGNILERFSAQQFPDLHSELNLSSLELGDSALYFCASRPGGSTDTQYFGPGTRLTVL.

This clone was observed at least ten times. CDR3 loop: CASSPVGPSSYNSPLHF. The CDR3 DNA follows: TGTGCCAGCAGCCCAGTTGGCCCAAGCTCCTATAATTCACCCCTCCACTTT. The rearrangement joins TRBV7-9 to TRBJ1-6; D remains ambiguous. The germline V gene has CDR1 SEHNR and CDR2 FQNEAQ (reference sequence). V lost 5 bases and J lost 0, with 14 bases in between. The CDR3 sequence is 17 residues long.

This chain links TRBV3-1 (or the pseudogene TRBV3-2) with TRBJ1-2; D remains ambiguous. The CDR3 length is 13 residues. V was cut by 6 bases and J by 2 bases, with 10 bases left in between. CDR1 is LGHDT and CDR2 is YNNKEL in the germline V gene (reference sequence). The CDR3 DNA reads TGTGCCAGCAGTCGAACAGAGAACTATGGCTACACCTTC. Its translation: CASSRTENYGYTF.

The chain employs TRBV19 and TRBJ1-4; D not resolved. V gave up 4 bases and J gave up 0 bases, with 9 bases separating them. From germline, CDR1 is LNHDA and CDR2 SQIVND (reference sequence). This CDR3 is 15 amino acids long. The CDR3 protein is CASSTTSATNEKLFF. The CDR3 DNA reads as TGTGCCAGTAGTACGACGAGCGCAACTAATGAAAAACTGTTTTTT.

The genes are TRBV7-6 and TRBJ2-2; 11 bases match TRBD1. J lost 6 bases, V lost 5 bases, and 5 bases had no gene match. The length of the CDR3 is 15 residues. Looked up from germline, CDR1 is SGHVS and CDR2 is FNYEAQ. The CDR3 nucleotides are TGTGCCAGCAGCCTTGGACAGGGGGCTGCCGGGGAGCTGTTTTTT. The encoded protein is CASSLGQGAAGELFF.

The rearrangement links TRBV12-3 or TRBV12-4 to TRBJ2-2, with 7 bases identical to TRBD2. The CDR3 loop spans 13 amino acids. The V segment lost 8 bases and the J segment 7 bases; nucleotides outside the gene matches: 7. The CDR3 nucleotides are TGTGCCAGCGGGCGGGGGTATAGCGGGGAGCTGTTTTTT. It translates to CASGRGYSGELFF.

This clone has just a few counts. The V and J genes are TRBV19 and TRBJ1-1; D perhaps matches TRBD1 (5 bases). CDR1 and CDR2 (germline): LNHDA, SQIVND (reference sequence). This CDR3 contains 15 residues. The germline V and J ends were trimmed by 2 bases and 3 bases, with 13 bases remaining between them. Here the CDR3 DNA reads TGTGCCAGTAGTATAATGGGCAGGGACTACACTGAAGCTTTCTTT. Amino acids: CASSIMGRDYTEAFF.

A word on this clone: One end of the junction is discordant with germline, which a read error may explain. The chain couples TRBV19 to TRBJ2-1; TRBD2 might be the D (5 bases). The germline V gene has CDR1 LNHDA and CDR2 SQIVND (reference sequence). This CDR3 comprises 13 residues. CDR3 DNA: TGTGCCAGTAGTACAGGACTCGTGAATGATCAGTTCTTC. It is translated as CASSTGLVNDQFF.

The chain recombines TRBV10-3 with TRBJ1-5, with a weak D call TRBD1 (6 bases). Germline CDR1 ENHRY, CDR2 SYGVKD. The length of the CDR3 is 12 residues. The ends were cut back, 4 bases at V and 7 bases at J, with 8 bases in the middle. CDR3: CAISATGQPQHF. Here the CDR3 DNA reads TGTGCCATCAGTGCCACAGGGCAGCCCCAGCATTTT.

The chain uses TRBV5-6 and TRBJ1-6; D may be TRBD1 (5 bases). CDR1 is SGHDT, CDR2 YYEEEE, per germline. Trimming stripped 4 bases from V and 0 bases from J, with 11 bases between. This CDR3 has 16 amino acids. In nucleotides, the CDR3 is TGTGCCAGCAGCGCCCGACAGAGCTCCTATAATTCACCCCTCCACTTT. Residues: CASSARQSSYNSPLHF.

This chain joins TRBV29-1 and TRBJ2-5; 8 bases line up with TRBD1. This CDR3 spans 15 amino acids. With V trimmed by 5 bases and J by 4 bases, 12 bases remained unmatched. Germline CDR1 reads SQVTM; CDR2 reads ANQGSEA. For the CDR3, the DNA is TGCAGCGTTACCCCACAGGAGGGGACAGGAGAGACCCAGTACTTC. Encoded protein: CSVTPQEGTGETQYF.